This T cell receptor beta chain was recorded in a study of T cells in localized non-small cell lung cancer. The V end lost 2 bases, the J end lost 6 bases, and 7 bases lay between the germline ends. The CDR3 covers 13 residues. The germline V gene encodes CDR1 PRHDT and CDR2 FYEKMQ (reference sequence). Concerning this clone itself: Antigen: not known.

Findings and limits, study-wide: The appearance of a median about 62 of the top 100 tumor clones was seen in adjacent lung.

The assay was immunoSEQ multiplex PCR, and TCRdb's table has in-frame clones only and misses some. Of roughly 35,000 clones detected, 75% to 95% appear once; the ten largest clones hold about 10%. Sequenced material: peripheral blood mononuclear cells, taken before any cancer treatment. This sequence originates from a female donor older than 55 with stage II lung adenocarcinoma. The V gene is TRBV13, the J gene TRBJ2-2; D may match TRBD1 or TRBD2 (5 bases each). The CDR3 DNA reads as TGTGCCAGCAGCTTATTGGGGGCCGGGGAGCTGTTTTTT. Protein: CASSLLGAGELFF. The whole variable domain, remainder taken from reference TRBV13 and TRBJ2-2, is AAGVIQSPRHLIKEKRETATLKCYPIPRHDTVYWYQQGPGQDPQFLISFYEKMQSDKGSIPDRFSAQQFSDYHSELNMSSLELGDSALYFCASSLLGAGELFFGEGSRLTVL.